This TCR beta chain appears in the sequencing data of a study of radiation and T cells in renal cell carcinoma. Notes on the study in general: No pretreatment tumor biopsies were available for baseline clonotypes. From baseline, blood top tumor clonotypes peaked at 2 weeks post-radiation.

Comment on this clone: Its antigen is undetermined.

V lost 2 bases and J lost 0, with 10 bases in between. The CDR3 covers 15 residues. Per germline, CDR1 SNHLY and CDR2 FYNNEI. Sequenced by immunoSEQ multiplex PCR; TCRdb stores in-frame clones only, minus some. The repertoire consists of about 140,000 clones, with less than 85% occurring once and the leading ten covering under 30%. Time point of the sample: baseline pretreatment blood. Treatment specified: 15 Gy SBRT to primary tumor, nephrectomy 4 weeks later. The patient's renal cell carcinoma had clear cell pathology. This rearrangement joins TRBV2 to TRBJ1-2; D call uncertain. This receptor was taken from a woman aged 45-65 years with renal cell carcinoma. The sequencing used blood, collected from a patient whose treatment included radiotherapy and nephrectomy. This CDR3 is CASSEMAPTNYGYTF. In DNA form, the CDR3 reads TGTGCCAGCAGTGAAATGGCACCAACTAACTATGGCTACACCTTC.